This T cell receptor beta chain is drawn from a study of tumor and adjacent non-tumor tissue in lung cancer. The overall study: Patients were aged roughly 31 to 76, approximately 11 men and 5 women, stage I to III. Each sample yielded roughly 4.2 million productive TCRbeta reads on average.

Study-wide results and limits: TCR diversity was significantly greater in tumor than normal lung tissue.

Germline CDR1 reads MNHNY; CDR2 reads SVGAGI (reference sequence). The CDR3 sequence is 13 residues long. Details on this clonotype: What it binds is unknown.

RNA was extracted from bulk tissue without any cell sorting. Between August and November 2014, newly diagnosed, chemotherapy-naive lung cancer patients underwent thoracic surgery in China. TCRbeta libraries were built with three rounds of nested PCR, modified from ARM-PCR. TCRdb recomputed calls from the multiplex PCR reads with MiXCR, one row per CDR3 protein. The sample contains 90,000 or so distinct CDR3 sequences, 61% of which appear only once. The receptor's source is a man aged 65-85 years with non-small cell lung cancer. This chain connects TRBV6-6 to TRBJ1-5; D is possibly TRBD1 (5 bases). The better agreement between TRBJ2-3 and the DNA end casts doubt on the J call. Input material: lung tumor tissue. CDR3 coding DNA: TGTGCCAGCATGGCAGGGAAGAATCAGCCCCAGTATTTT. Protein sequence: CASMAGKNQPQYF.